Shown below are 5 T cell receptor beta chains from a single sample sequenced in a study of cytomegalovirus exposure and HLA in healthy donors. Clones were sequenced by immunoSEQ multiplex PCR, and TCRdb holds only the in-frame ones, with some missing. Among around 220,000 clones, approximately 80% were seen once, and the ten largest hold roughly 13%. The sample comprised PBMCs. Every receptor here comes from a woman in her twenties or thirties in good health and CMV-seropositive.

The rearrangement uses TRBV27 and TRBJ1-2, with TRBD1 matching 8 bases. The germline V gene has CDR1 MNHEY and CDR2 SMNVEV (reference sequence). Trimming cost V 7 bases and J 0 bases; bases outside gene matches: 10. The CDR3 totals 16 residues. The CDR3 region is CASTSNLRGPNYGYTF. DNA of the CDR3: TGTGCCAGCACCTCAAATCTCAGGGGGCCTAACTATGGCTACACCTTC.

J is TRBJ2-7 and V is TRBV30; TRBD2 matches at 8 bases. CDR3 length: 13 residues. Germline V gives CDR1 GTSNPN, CDR2 SVGIG (reference sequence). V lost 5 bases, J lost 2 bases, and 5 bases stayed unmatched. CDR3 nucleotide sequence: TGTGCCTGGGGACTAGCAGGTCCCTACGAGCAGTACTTC. This sequence encodes CAWGLAGPYEQYF.

The chain employs TRBV12-5 and TRBJ1-5, with no clear D. Germline CDR1 reads LGHNT; CDR2 reads FRNRAP. V lost 0 bases to trimming and J lost 7 bases, with 7 bases between them. The length of the CDR3 is 13 residues. The CDR3 is CASGLVIRQPQHF. The CDR3, as DNA: TGTGCTAGTGGTTTGGTAATCAGGCAGCCCCAGCATTTT.

V and J are TRBV9 and TRBJ1-4, with D uncertain. The CDR3 is made up of 14 amino acids. CDR1 is SGDLS and CDR2 is YYNGEE in the germline V gene. V lost 4 bases, J lost 0 bases, and 7 bases lay in between. The CDR3: CASSLTTTNEKLFF. The CDR3 region has the DNA TGTGCCAGCAGCCTGACAACAACTAATGAAAAACTGTTTTTT.

J is TRBJ1-1 and V is TRBV30; TRBD1 might be the D (5 bases). V was trimmed by 5 bases and J by 6 bases, leaving 10 bases between them. The germline CDR1 and CDR2 sequences are GTSNPN and SVGIG (reference sequence). The CDR3 runs to 11 residues. This chain's CDR3 is CAWGHRSEAFF. In DNA form, the CDR3 reads TGTGCCTGGGGACACCGCTCTGAAGCTTTCTTT.